This T cell receptor (beta chain) is drawn from a study of PD-L1 blockade in urothelial cancer. Study summary: Men with urothelial cancer arising in the bladder made up twenty-five of 29 patients. A median around 140,000 T cells were found in blood samples.

Stated time point: pretreatment peripheral blood. Locally advanced or metastatic urothelial carcinoma was diagnosed in the patients. Sampling of each patient yielded between 1 and 8 specimens, collected pretreatment and on-treatment. V was clipped by 0 bases and J by 1 base, with 10 bases between them. The CDR3 has 15 residues. CDR1 is SGHDN and CDR2 is FVKESK in the germline V gene. Libraries were prepared by immunoSEQ multiplex PCR; TCRdb keeps only in-frame clonotypes and omits some of them. The sample shows 30,000 to 50,000 clones, roughly 92% of them seen only once. The receptor comes from a woman aged 55-69 years with urothelial cancer. V gene TRBV14 combines with J gene TRBJ2-7, with D maybe TRBD1 (5 bases). The specimen was PBMCs, collected around atezolizumab (anti-PD-L1) treatment. CDR3 coding DNA: TGTGCCAGCAGCCAAGAGTTCCAGGGTTCCTACGAGCAGTACTTC. Translated: CASSQEFQGSYEQYF.